A single sample is the source of the 27 T cell receptor beta chains below, sequenced in a study of blood T cell repertoires in COVID-19. Clones were read by immunoSEQ multiplex PCR, and TCRdb kept only the in-frame ones, dropping some. The sample consists of 350,000 to 450,000 clones, roughly nine tenths of them appearing once. The specimen sequenced was peripheral blood. The receptor source for this set is a man between 40 and 49 years old with acute or convalescent COVID-19.

The V and J genes are TRBV4-1 and TRBJ1-3; D call uncertain. Germline CDR1 is MGHRA and CDR2 is YSYEKL. CDR3 size: 17 residues. The V end was cut by 2 bases, the J end by 0 bases, with 14 bases between. CDR3 residues: CASSQRNLGGSGNTIYF. The CDR3 coding sequence is TGCGCCAGCAGCCAACGGAACTTGGGAGGCTCTGGAAACACCATATATTTT.

The rearrangement joins TRBV5-1 to TRBJ1-1, with unresolved D. V lost 4 bases and J lost 2, with 9 bases in between. Germline assignment: CDR1 SGHRS and CDR2 YFSETQ. This CDR3 comprises 13 residues. CDR3 sequence (DNA): TGCGCCAGCAGCCTCCGGGGAAACACTGAAGCTTTCTTT. Translated: CASSLRGNTEAFF. The whole variable domain, remainder taken from reference TRBV5-1 and TRBJ1-1, is KAGVTQTPRYLIKTRGQQVTLSCSPISGHRSVSWYQQTPGQGLQFLFEYFSETQRNKGNFPGRFSGRQFSNSRSEMNVSTLELGDSALYLCASSLRGNTEAFFGQGTRLTVV.

The chain has TRBV3-1 (or the pseudogene TRBV3-2) and TRBJ2-7; D is uncertain. V was shortened by 3 bases and J by 7 bases, with 13 bases between the two germline ends. From germline, CDR1 is LGHDT and CDR2 YNNKEL (reference sequence). The length of the CDR3 is 13 residues. CDR3 sequence: CASSQSRLREQYF. The CDR3 nucleotides read TGTGCCAGCAGCCAGTCCAGGCTTAGGGAGCAGTACTTC.

The chain couples TRBV5-1 to TRBJ1-5; weak D call: TRBD1 (6 bases). V was clipped by 1 base and J by 6 bases, with 11 bases between them. Germline V gene sequence: CDR1 SGHRS, CDR2 YFSETQ. This CDR3 is 14 amino acids long. The CDR3 sequence is CASSLSGVGQPQHF. In nucleotides, the CDR3 is TGCGCCAGCAGCTTGTCAGGGGTCGGTCAGCCCCAGCATTTT.

The sample holds one count of this clone. The chain recombines TRBV18 with TRBJ1-4; possible D gene TRBD1, 6 bases. Germline V gives CDR1 KGHSH, CDR2 LQKENI. V lost 3 bases, J lost 8 bases, and 13 bases lay in between. CDR3 size: 14 residues. The CDR3 DNA sequence: TGTGCCAGCTCACCGGGGGCTTTTGGAGAAAAACTGTTTTTT. The encoded protein is CASSPGAFGEKLFF.

The J gene is TRBJ1-2, the V gene TRBV4-2; 8 bases match TRBD1. V was pared by 2 bases and J by 4 bases, with 9 bases of the junction left unmatched. The CDR3 has 16 residues. CDR1 LGHNA and CDR2 YNFKEQ come from the germline V gene. CDR3 DNA sequence: TGTGCCAGCAGCCAATCCCCCGGGACAGGCCTCTATGGCTACACCTTC. It yields the protein CASSQSPGTGLYGYTF.

The V gene is TRBV3-1 (or the pseudogene TRBV3-2), the J gene TRBJ2-7; 7 positions match TRBD2. Germline trimming cut 0 bases from V and 5 bases from J; bases unmatched to any gene: 4. This CDR3 region has 14 residues. Germline V gives CDR1 LGHDT, CDR2 YNNKEL (reference sequence). CDR3 coding DNA: TGTGCCAGCAGCCAAGATGCAGCGGGGCACGAGCAGTACTTC. Residues: CASSQDAAGHEQYF.

The chain recombines TRBV5-1 with TRBJ2-3; TRBD2 aligns across 7 bases. J was trimmed by 6 bases and V by 4 bases; bases with no gene match: 14. Germline V gene sequence: CDR1 SGHRS, CDR2 YFSETQ. CDR3 length: 16 residues. Here the CDR3 reads CASSRSGGSGGDTQYF. For the CDR3, the DNA is TGCGCCAGCAGCCGTTCCGGCGGGAGTGGTGGGGATACGCAGTATTTT.

The chain has TRBV7-9 and TRBJ2-5; 8 bases agree with TRBD1. This CDR3 spans 13 amino acids. V lost 5 bases and J lost 5; bases outside the gene matches: 4. CDR1 is SEHNR, CDR2 FQNEAQ, per germline (reference sequence). Written as DNA, the CDR3 is TGTGCCAGCAGCACCAGGGGGCTGGAGACCCAGTACTTC. This translates into CASSTRGLETQYF.

V gene TRBV11-1 combines with J gene TRBJ2-5; 9 nucleotides line up with TRBD1. CDR1 is SGHAT, CDR2 FQDESV, per germline (reference sequence). Losses at the gene ends were 5 bases for V and 3 bases for J; bases not matched to a gene: 1. The CDR3 has 13 amino acids. The CDR3 DNA follows: TGTGCCAGCAGCGGGGACAGGGAAGAGACCCAGTACTTC. Its translation is CASSGDREETQYF.

The chain combines TRBV7-2 with TRBJ1-2, with 7 bases aligning to TRBD1. The ends lost 2 bases at V and 1 base at J; junction bases unmatched: 4. CDR1 is SGHTA and CDR2 is FQGNSA in the germline V gene. The CDR3 has 15 amino acids. DNA for the CDR3: TGTGCCAGCAGCTTAAATGCAGGGGGTAACTATGGCTACACCTTC. Its protein is CASSLNAGGNYGYTF. The full variable domain, with the rest looked up from reference TRBV7-2 and TRBJ1-2, is GAGVSQSPSNKVTEKGKDVELRCDPISGHTALYWYRQSLGQGLEFLIYFQGNSAPDKSGLPSDRFSAERTGGSVSTLTIQRTQQEDSAVYLCASSLNAGGNYGYTFGSGTRLTVV.

The genes are TRBV11-2 and TRBJ2-7; 10 bases align to TRBD2. The trim removed 5 bases at V and 4 bases at J, leaving 5 bases unmatched. Germline CDR1 and CDR2: SGHAT and FQNNGV. The CDR3 covers 14 residues. DNA for the CDR3: TGTGCCAGCAGCCCGAGGACTAGCGGTTACGAGCAGTACTTC. Its translation is CASSPRTSGYEQYF. The full variable domain, completed using reference TRBV11-2 and TRBJ2-7, is EAGVAQSPRYKIIEKRQSVAFWCNPISGHATLYWYQQILGQGPKLLIQFQNNGVVDDSQLPKDRFSAERLKGVDSTLKIQPAKLEDSAVYLCASSPRTSGYEQYFGPGTRLTVT.

This chain joins TRBV12-5 and TRBJ1-5; D call uncertain. V was pared by 4 bases and J by 3 bases, with 16 bases between. The CDR3 loop spans 16 amino acids. Germline-derived CDR1 and CDR2 are LGHNT and FRNRAP. CDR3 sequence: CASGSPPLYNNQPQHF. In nucleotides, the CDR3 is TGTGCTAGTGGTTCCCCGCCCTTATACAACAATCAGCCCCAGCATTTT.

The chain has TRBV5-1 and TRBJ2-7, with 7 nucleotides matching TRBD2. The CDR3 covers 15 residues. Germline-derived CDR1 and CDR2 are SGHRS and YFSETQ. The junction had 10 bases not matched to a gene; V was cut back by 0 bases and J by 7 bases. CDR3 coding DNA: TGCGCCAGCAGCTTGGTGACTAGCCGTCCGGGGGAGCAGTACTTC. It translates to CASSLVTSRPGEQYF. The variable domain in full, with the rest retrieved from reference TRBV5-1 and TRBJ2-7, is KAGVTQTPRYLIKTRGQQVTLSCSPISGHRSVSWYQQTPGQGLQFLFEYFSETQRNKGNFPGRFSGRQFSNSRSEMNVSTLELGDSALYLCASSLVTSRPGEQYFGPGTRLTVT.

The chain has TRBV3-1 (or the pseudogene TRBV3-2) and TRBJ1-1; D unresolved. CDR1 is LGHDT, CDR2 YNNKEL, per germline (reference sequence). Trimming left V 4 bases short and J 3 bases short, with 15 bases between. This CDR3 has 15 residues. CDR3 amino acids: CASSLGLDRDTEAFF. For the CDR3, the DNA is TGTGCCAGCAGCCTCGGACTCGACCGGGACACTGAAGCTTTCTTT.

Here the CDR3 DNA reads TGTGCCAGCACCGAACAAAGGACAGGGAACACTGAAGCTTTCTTT. Its translation: CASTEQRTGNTEAFF. The chain combines TRBV6-5 with TRBJ1-1, with 7 bases lining up with TRBD1. Germline CDR1 reads MNHEY; CDR2 reads SVGAGI. V dropped 7 bases and J dropped 1; count of bases not matched to a gene: 9. The CDR3 loop spans 15 amino acids.

The V gene is TRBV6-4, the J gene TRBJ1-4, with D uncertain. The CDR3 has 12 amino acids. Trimming removed 6 bases from V and 11 bases from J, with 13 bases in between. CDR1 and CDR2 from the germline V gene are MRHNA and SNTAGT. The DNA for the CDR3 is TGTGCCAGCAGCCTCCCGAGCACGAAACTGTTTTTT. It encodes CASSLPSTKLFF.

The sample holds a few counts of this clone. V usage is TRBV12-3 or TRBV12-4 and J usage is TRBJ2-7; D might be TRBD1 (6 bases). V lost 6 bases and J lost 4, with 13 bases in between. CDR3 length equals 13 residues. The CDR3 region is CASRALRGYEQYF. As DNA, the CDR3 is TGTGCCAGCAGGGCCCTAAGGGGGTACGAGCAGTACTTC.

The gene calls are TRBV5-6 and TRBJ1-4, with D tentatively TRBD1 (6 bases). V was clipped by 4 bases and J by 3 bases, with 16 bases between them. CDR1 is SGHDT, CDR2 YYEEEE, per germline. The CDR3 has 16 residues. CDR3 in amino acids: CASSLQGRAANEKLFF. The DNA for the CDR3 is TGTGCCAGCAGCCTACAGGGAAGGGCGGCTAATGAAAAACTGTTTTTT.

The V call is TRBV4-1, the J call TRBJ2-7; D uncertain. Trimming took off 4 bases at V and 0 bases at J, with 7 bases between the two ends. The CDR3 extends over 13 amino acids. The germline CDR1 and CDR2 sequences are MGHRA and YSYEKL. CDR3 region: CASSLSSSYEQYF. CDR3 coding DNA: TGCGCCAGCAGCCTTTCCAGCTCCTACGAGCAGTACTTC.

The gene calls are TRBV9 and TRBJ1-2; 7 bases line up with TRBD1. The CDR3 has 17 residues. Germline CDR1 and CDR2: SGDLS and YYNGEE. V trimming: 4 bases; J trimming: 5 bases; junction bases outside the gene matches: 17. In nucleotides, the CDR3 is TGTGCCAGCAGCTTGCGACAGGGACCTCACCTGGGGTATGGCTACACCTTC. Translated, it gives CASSLRQGPHLGYGYTF.

Here the CDR3 DNA reads TGTGCCAGTAGTGGGGGCAGGTCTGGGTTTTTACGATCCTACAATGAGCAGTTCTTC. Translated, it gives CASSGGRSGFLRSYNEQFF. The chain is built from TRBV19 and TRBJ2-1; D possibly corresponds to TRBD1 (6 bases). Trimming took off 5 bases at V and 1 base at J, with 24 bases between the two ends. CDR3 size: 19 residues. Germline lookup yields CDR1 LNHDA and CDR2 SQIVND (reference sequence).

The chain recombines TRBV15 with TRBJ2-7; 9 nucleotides agree with TRBD2. Germline-derived CDR1 and CDR2 are LNHNV and YYDKDF (reference sequence). This CDR3 spans 17 amino acids. After removal of 5 bases from V and 1 base from J, the junction contained 12 bases not matched to a gene. CDR3 sequence reads: CATSLPRREGLSYEQYF. Written as DNA, the CDR3 is TGTGCCACCAGCCTGCCTAGGCGGGAGGGTTTGTCCTACGAGCAGTACTTC.

The rearrangement uses TRBV4-3 and TRBJ1-2; D is ambiguous. This CDR3 is 15 amino acids long. V was pared by 0 bases and J by 1 base, with 9 bases between. Germline loops: CDR1 LGHNA, CDR2 YSLEER. The CDR3 protein is CASSQDRLINYGYTF. The DNA of the CDR3 is TGCGCCAGCAGCCAAGATCGACTAATTAACTATGGCTACACCTTC.

The chain uses TRBV28 and TRBJ1-1; TRBD1 is a possible D gene (6 bases). V gave up 4 bases and J gave up 2 bases, with 17 bases separating them. This CDR3 spans 16 amino acids. Germline V gene lookup returns CDR1 MDHEN and CDR2 SYDVKM. The DNA for the CDR3 is TGTGCCAGCAGTTACAGGGAAGGAAACTCCAACACTGAAGCTTTCTTT. Protein sequence: CASSYREGNSNTEAFF. Using reference TRBV28 and TRBJ1-1 for the parts outside the CDR3, the full variable domain is DVKVTQSSRYLVKRTGEKVFLECVQDMDHENMFWYRQDPGLGLRLIYFSYDVKMKEKGDIPEGYSVSREKKERFSLILESASTNQTSMYLCASSYREGNSNTEAFFGQGTRLTVV.

This clone was seen repeatedly, ten times or more. The identical CDR3 is also encoded by other nucleotide sequences in the sample. The V gene is TRBV4-2, the J gene TRBJ2-1; 8 bases align to TRBD2. CDR1 is LGHNA and CDR2 is YNFKEQ in the germline V gene. This CDR3 region has 15 residues. V shed 1 base and J 9 bases; nucleotides not matched to a gene: 8. This chain's CDR3 is CASSQVTAGEREQFF. CDR3 DNA sequence: TGTGCCAGCAGCCAAGTCACAGCGGGAGAGCGTGAGCAGTTCTTC.

Comment on this clone: Compared with germline, one end of the junction differs, possibly owing to a read error. This chain connects TRBV7-7 to TRBJ2-1; TRBD2 agrees at 14 bases. CDR1 and CDR2 from the germline V gene are SSHAT and FNYEAQ (reference sequence). The CDR3 is 17 residues long. CDR3 nucleotide sequence: TGTGCTAGCAGTTCGGGACTAGCGGGGGCTGGCCACAATGAGCAGTTCTTC. Residues: CASSSGLAGAGHNEQFF.